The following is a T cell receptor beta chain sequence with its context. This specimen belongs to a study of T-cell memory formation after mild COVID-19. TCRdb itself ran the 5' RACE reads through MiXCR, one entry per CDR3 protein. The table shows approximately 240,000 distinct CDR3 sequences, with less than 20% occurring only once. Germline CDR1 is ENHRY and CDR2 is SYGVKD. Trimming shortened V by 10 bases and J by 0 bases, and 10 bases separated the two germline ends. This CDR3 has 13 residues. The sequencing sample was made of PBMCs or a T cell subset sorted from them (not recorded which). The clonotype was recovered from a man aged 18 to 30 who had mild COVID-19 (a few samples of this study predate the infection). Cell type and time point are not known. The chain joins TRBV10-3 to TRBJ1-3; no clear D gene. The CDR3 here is CATLEASGNTIYF. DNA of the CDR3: TGTGCCACCCTGGAGGCCTCTGGAAACACCATATATTTT.